The present entry profiles one T cell receptor beta chain with its context. This clonotype was observed many times. The antigen it recognizes is unknown. No much larger clonotype is one base removed from it; base qualities were not supplied. The sample originates from a study of HIV-infected patients and healthy controls (dated by TCRdb to 2013 to 2014). Broadly, across the study: The question the study tested was whether immune perturbation and reconstitution could be captured by deep TCR repertoire sequencing of small blood samples from HIV patients.

The germline V gene supplies CDR1 ENHRY and CDR2 SYGVKD. From its cysteine to its phenylalanine, the CDR3 spans 19 amino acids. The only DNA kept is the CDR3, 57 bases in frame from the first base. The junction shows trimming of 4 bases on V and 4 bases on J, plus 23 bases between the germline ends. General study outcomes and caveats: Processing was restricted to sixteen HIV-infected individuals, which the authors judged to be a major constraint on the generalizability of the findings. Mean usage differed significantly between HIV-infected patients and controls for eight alpha and eight beta V genes. The dynamics of distinct T-cell subpopulations could not be separated, and sequencing depth was restricted, because whole blood was used. The observed differences in diversity were not explained by the slight differences in age and sex profiles between the study cohorts. HIV-associated CDR3s exhibited a significant reduction in frequency during therapy, whereas CMV-associated CDR3s exhibited no significant change, although the majority increased in frequency. MAIT cell alpha-chain CDR3s were found at high frequency in healthy controls but were severely depleted in HIV+ repertoires. HIV-infected repertoires had significantly higher mean Gini indices than controls, possibly reflecting oligoclonality. Both the Jaccard index and the count of highly shared sequences showed that healthy controls shared more CDR3s between individuals than HIV+ patients did. Rare events from HIV-infected data received too much weight under size-matching, and comparisons were complicated by unequal numbers of distinct sequences between patients and controls. HLA typing of donors was not performed in the study. Healthy control repertoires showed roughly threefold more distinct CDR3s and higher Shannon diversity than untreated HIV+ repertoires. In HIV-infected patients, the apparent post-therapy recovery of the Gini index was not replicated in size-matched repertoire data. The pairing of alpha and beta chains was not determined in the samples.

Whole blood was used without cell fractionation, so the repertoire reflected all unsorted peripheral T cells. Roughly 10 uninfected healthy donors were sampled as controls, four of whom were sampled twice roughly three months apart. For RNA extraction, 2.5 ml of peripheral blood was drawn into Tempus tubes. Residual genomic DNA was removed with the TURBO-DNase kit and globin mRNA was depleted with GLOBINclear. Reverse transcription of approximately 500 ng RNA was performed with SuperScript III using primers directed against the alpha and beta constant regions. Alpha and beta chain libraries were generated separately via chain-specific third strand synthesis with multiplexing indices. The protocol used a single primer pair to amplify all rearrangements within a chain, which avoided primer bias, and attached molecular barcodes to each cDNA molecule. The SP2 sequencing primer site and a random hexamer were carried on a 5' RACE adapter, to which purified cDNA was joined by T4 RNA Ligase 1. The authors primed second strand synthesis from the SP2 site with Phusion polymerase and used slow temperature ramps to favor optimal annealing. The 12-nucleotide barcode on each molecule comprised two random hexamer sequences, both introduced before amplification and concatenated. A short first PCR added P5 and P7 adapter elements plus a second index, followed by a roughly 24-cycle amplification PCR with P5s and P7 primers. Libraries received approximately 25 PCR cycles in total, were quantified on a Qubit, sized on a Bioanalyzer, and diluted to 4 nM. Normalized libraries were sequenced on an Illumina MiSeq with 2 x 250 paired-end kits. Reverse transcription reactions were cleaned up on MinElute columns and eluted into approximately 10 ul Tris-Cl. Adapter ligations were incubated for approximately 25 hours at 16 degrees C and subsequently purified with AMPure XP beads at a 1:1 ratio. On the authors' methods: A modified Decombinator that output V, J, insert and barcode information was used to process the demultiplexed FASTQ files. Any sequence that shared a barcode yet differed from the dominant sequence was discarded as an error, and the number of original cDNA molecules was estimated by counting barcodes clustered at Levenshtein distance 3. For downstream analyses, the R packages ineq, vegan, igraph and RCytoscape were used, along with IMGT nomenclature and CDR3 definitions. The authors computed V gene usage over distinct sequences and counted each TCR a single time to avoid skew from clonal expansion. Similarity networks connected unique CDR3 amino acid sequences within a donor whenever two sequences differed by a single Levenshtein edit. Published HIV-specific CDR3s (about 100 alpha, 702 beta) and CMV-specific CDR3s (roughly 13 alpha, some 230 beta) were assembled and queried against the repertoires. Lower sequence numbers were not the cause of the decreased diversity in patients, as random subsampling to size-matched repertoires showed. TCRdb redid the processing of the public reads, applying fastp at Q25 and MiXCR, and retained in-frame beta chains. Rows are combined by CDR3 protein, so each entry shows the most common genes and DNA. The V and J calls shown here were made by TCRdb, not taken from the authors' results. The sample profile shows some 10,000 distinct CDR3 sequences; approximately 8% of them were found once. The ten largest account for 5.5% to 7.5% of the sample.

The sample comprised blood. The rearranged chain carries TRBV10-3 and TRBJ2-6; the D gene remains uncertain. The receptor's source is an adult in good health. Read as DNA, the sequence is TGTGCCATCAGTGTGGGAATGGGCCTCGGCGCGCCCGGGGCCAACGTCCTGACTTTC. The encoded protein is CAISVGMGLGAPGANVLTF.